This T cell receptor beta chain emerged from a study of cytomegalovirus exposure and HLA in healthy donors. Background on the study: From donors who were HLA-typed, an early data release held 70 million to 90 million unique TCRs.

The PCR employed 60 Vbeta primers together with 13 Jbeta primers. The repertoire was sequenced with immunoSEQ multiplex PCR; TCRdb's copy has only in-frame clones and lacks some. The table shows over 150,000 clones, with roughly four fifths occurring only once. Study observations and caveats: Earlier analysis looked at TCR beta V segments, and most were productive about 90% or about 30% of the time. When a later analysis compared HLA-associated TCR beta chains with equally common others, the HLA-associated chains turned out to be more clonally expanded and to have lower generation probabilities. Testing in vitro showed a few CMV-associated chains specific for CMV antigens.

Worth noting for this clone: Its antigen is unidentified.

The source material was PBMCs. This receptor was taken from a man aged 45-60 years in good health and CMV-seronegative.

The CDR3 sequence is CASSAYRGDTGELFF. CDR3 sequence (DNA): TGTGCCAGCTCAGCTTACAGGGGCGACACCGGGGAGCTGTTTTTT. This rearrangement joins TRBV18 to TRBJ2-2, with TRBD1 matching over 7 bases. The CDR3 is 15 residues long. V shed 5 bases and J 3 bases; nucleotides not matched to a gene: 6. Germline V lookup: CDR1 KGHSH, CDR2 LQKENI.